A single sample is the source of the 29 T cell receptor beta chains below, sequenced in a study of identical twins. TCRdb reprocessed the 5' RACE reads via MiXCR and lists one record per CDR3 protein. The table shows around 480,000 distinct CDR3 sequences, with around an eighth occurring only once. These records were also assigned to another study, of yellow fever vaccine responses in identical twins.

Sequencing input: CD4+ T cells sorted from blood. The receptors stem from a woman between 18 and 29 years old in good health.

CDR3 region: CASSWGRGGIPEEQYF. The DNA for the CDR3 is TGTGCCAGCAGCTGGGGGCGGGGTGGGATACCCGAAGAGCAGTACTTC. This chain links TRBV7-6 with TRBJ2-7; tentatively, D is TRBD1 or TRBD2 (6 bases each). The CDR3 runs 16 residues. The germline V and J ends were trimmed by 4 bases and 7 bases, with 23 bases remaining between them. The germline CDR1 and CDR2 sequences are SGHVS and FNYEAQ.

Only a few counts were recorded for this clonotype. The chain has TRBV29-1 and TRBJ2-7; D gene uncertain. This CDR3 is built from 13 residues. Deletions cut 2 bases from V and 0 bases from J, with 8 bases between. The germline gives CDR1 SQVTM, CDR2 ANQGSEA. The CDR3 loop reads CSVEKKNSYEQYF. The CDR3 region has the DNA TGCAGCGTTGAAAAGAAGAACTCCTACGAGCAGTACTTC.

The gene calls are TRBV2 and TRBJ2-7; possibly TRBD2 for D (6 bases). There are 13 residues in the CDR3. V was shortened by 6 bases and J by 7 bases, with 16 bases between the two germline ends. Per germline, CDR1 SNHLY and CDR2 FYNNEI. In nucleotides, the CDR3 is TGTGCCAGCAGCGGGGTTGGGACTGGTGAGCAGTACTTC. It codes for CASSGVGTGEQYF. The full variable domain, its missing parts supplied by reference TRBV2 and TRBJ2-7, is EPEVTQTPSHQVTQMGQEVILRCVPISNHLYFYWYRQILGQKVEFLVSFYNNEISEKSEIFDDQFSVERPDGSNFTLKIRSTKLEDSAMYFCASSGVGTGEQYFGPGTRLTVT.

This chain links TRBV12-3 or TRBV12-4 with TRBJ2-7, with TRBD2 identical over 8 bases. V was pared by 3 bases and J by 3 bases, with 4 bases of the junction left unmatched. This CDR3 region has 14 residues. The DNA of the CDR3 is TGTGCCAGCAGTTTTTCTGCGGGAGGCTACGAGCAGTACTTC. It encodes CASSFSAGGYEQYF.

This clonotype was recorded a few times. The chain employs TRBV20-1 and TRBJ2-5; the D is unclear. The germline gives CDR1 DFQATT, CDR2 SNEGSKA (reference sequence). The V end was cut by 3 bases, the J end by 4 bases, with 9 bases between. This CDR3 comprises 12 residues. CDR3 protein: CSASSGPETQYF. The DNA of the CDR3 is TGCAGTGCTAGCTCGGGCCCAGAGACCCAGTACTTC.

In the case of this clonotype: Here the CDR3 omits its conserved ending phenylalanine or tryptophan, so a read error is the likely source. The DNA is omitted, as the CDR3 cannot be located on it reliably, and the CDR3 follows TCRdb's listing. V gene TRBV7-9 combines with J gene TRBJ2-1; the table assigns TRBD2, which was not confirmed against the DNA. The CDR3 length is 12 residues, termini included. The germline V gene encodes CDR1 SEHNR and CDR2 FQNEAQ (reference sequence). The CDR3 protein is CASSIAATSLHY.

This rearrangement joins TRBV11-1 to TRBJ2-7, with D uncertain. From germline, CDR1 is SGHAT and CDR2 FQDESV (reference sequence). Trimming shortened V by 2 bases and J by 2 bases, and 7 bases separated the two germline ends. This CDR3 spans 13 amino acids. The CDR3 loop is CASSLTDTYEQYF. The DNA of the CDR3 is TGTGCCAGCAGCTTAACCGACACCTACGAGCAGTACTTC.

V gene TRBV11-2 combines with J gene TRBJ2-3, with TRBD2 matching 7 bases. The V segment lost 2 bases and the J segment 1 base; nucleotides outside the gene matches: 9. CDR3 size: 17 residues. Germline V lookup: CDR1 SGHAT, CDR2 FQNNGV. Here the CDR3 DNA reads TGTGCCAGCAGCTTACTCGAGCGGGGTGCAGGCACAGATACGCAGTATTTT. Protein sequence: CASSLLERGAGTDTQYF. The full variable domain, in which reference TRBV11-2 and TRBJ2-3 provide the parts outside the CDR3, is EAGVAQSPRYKIIEKRQSVAFWCNPISGHATLYWYQQILGQGPKLLIQFQNNGVVDDSQLPKDRFSAERLKGVDSTLKIQPAKLEDSAVYLCASSLLERGAGTDTQYFGPGTRLTVL.

There are a few counts of this clonotype. The genes are TRBV29-1 and TRBJ2-1, with TRBD2 matching 7 bases. Germline CDR1 is SQVTM and CDR2 is ANQGSEA. CDR3 length: 14 residues. V lost 8 bases and J lost 0; bases outside the gene matches: 7. CDR3 nucleotides: TGCAGCACTAGCGCCCCGAGCTCCTACAATGAGCAGTTCTTC. Residues: CSTSAPSSYNEQFF.

There are a few counts of this clonotype. The chain has TRBV20-1 and TRBJ2-5, with D possibly being TRBD1 (5 bases). The CDR3 is 12 residues long. V shed 3 bases and J shed 2 bases, with 7 bases lying between them. The germline CDR1 and CDR2 sequences are DFQATT and SNEGSKA (reference sequence). The CDR3 DNA is TGCAGTGCTAGCCAGGGTCAAGAGACCCAGTACTTC. Protein sequence: CSASQGQETQYF.

This clonotype was counted many times. The V gene is TRBV7-3, the J gene TRBJ2-2, with TRBD2 as a possible D gene (6 bases). V was clipped by 5 bases and J by 7 bases, with 14 bases between them. Germline CDR1 reads SGHTA; CDR2 reads FQGTGA. The CDR3 totals 14 residues. The CDR3 loop reads CASSPEAGIGELFF. CDR3 in DNA: TGTGCCAGCAGCCCCGAGGCGGGGATCGGGGAGCTGTTTTTT.

This clonotype has more than one count but fewer than ten. As DNA, the CDR3 is TGCGCCAGCAGCGGGCCGGGACAGGCCGGCGAGCAGTACTTC. Amino acids: CASSGPGQAGEQYF. The chain has TRBV5-1 and TRBJ2-7; 8 nucleotides align to TRBD1. In germline, CDR1 is SGHRS, CDR2 YFSETQ. V dropped 4 bases and J dropped 6; count of bases not matched to a gene: 9. CDR3 length: 14 amino acids. Looking up the rest from reference TRBV5-1 and TRBJ2-7 gives the full variable domain: KAGVTQTPRYLIKTRGQQVTLSCSPISGHRSVSWYQQTPGQGLQFLFEYFSETQRNKGNFPGRFSGRQFSNSRSEMNVSTLELGDSALYLCASSGPGQAGEQYFGPGTRLTVT.

J is TRBJ1-2 and V is TRBV28; unclear D gene. V was shortened by 5 bases and J by 5 bases, with 27 bases between the two germline ends. The CDR3 is 18 residues long. The germline CDR1 and CDR2 sequences are MDHEN and SYDVKM. The CDR3 sequence: CASSQTPYDGLLKYGYTF. The CDR3 DNA sequence: TGTGCCAGCAGTCAGACCCCATACGACGGACTATTGAAATATGGCTACACCTTC.

This clonotype was picked up a small number of times. The rearrangement uses TRBV12-3 or TRBV12-4 and TRBJ2-3, with 9 nucleotides matching TRBD2. Unmatched junction bases numbered 7, after V lost 3 bases and J lost 3 bases. The length of the CDR3 is 16 residues. The CDR3 DNA is TGTGCCAGCAGTTTGGCGGGAGGGCCTTCAACAGATACGCAGTATTTT. It is translated as CASSLAGGPSTDTQYF.

The gene calls are TRBV20-1 and TRBJ2-5, with 8 bases that match TRBD2. Germline V gives CDR1 DFQATT, CDR2 SNEGSKA (reference sequence). The CDR3 totals 15 residues. Trimming at V came to 0 bases and at J to 1 base, leaving 4 bases not matched to a gene. CDR3 amino acids: CSARDAGRAQETQYF. The CDR3 DNA is TGCAGTGCTAGAGATGCCGGGAGGGCCCAAGAGACCCAGTACTTC.

This chain uses TRBV6-1 with TRBJ1-2, with 9 bases matching TRBD1. The CDR3 loop spans 14 amino acids. Germline V CDR1 and CDR2: MNHNS, SASEGT. Trimming at V came to 8 bases and at J to 1 base, leaving 5 bases not matched to a gene. The CDR3 DNA follows: TGTGCCAGCGGAGGGACAGGGAGTAACTATGGCTACACCTTC. Its protein is CASGGTGSNYGYTF.

This chain joins TRBV18 and TRBJ2-7, with 9 bases aligning to TRBD1. V lost 4 bases, J lost 3 bases, and 4 bases stayed unmatched. Germline V gives CDR1 KGHSH, CDR2 LQKENI. CDR3 length: 14 amino acids. This chain's CDR3 is CASSLGQGYYEQYF. Here the CDR3 DNA reads TGTGCCAGCTCACTGGGACAGGGATACTACGAGCAGTACTTC.

This clonotype has a handful of counts. The V gene is TRBV7-2, the J gene TRBJ2-3; D gene unclear. The CDR3 loop spans 14 amino acids. Germline V gene lookup returns CDR1 SGHTA and CDR2 FQGNSA. Trimming took 1 base from V and 1 from J, leaving 6 bases between them. The CDR3 protein is CASSLVSRTDTQYF. The CDR3, as DNA: TGTGCCAGCAGCTTAGTATCTCGCACAGATACGCAGTATTTT.

This clonotype was observed a few times. This rearrangement joins TRBV7-9 to TRBJ2-1; the D gene is possibly TRBD2 (6 bases). V was pared by 5 bases and J by 6 bases, with 11 bases between. The germline gives CDR1 SEHNR, CDR2 FQNEAQ (reference sequence). CDR3 length: 13 residues. CDR3 bases: TGTGCCAGCAGCCGACTAGAAGGCAATGAGCAGTTCTTC. This sequence encodes CASSRLEGNEQFF.

This chain links TRBV24-1 with TRBJ2-1; TRBD2 agrees at 11 bases. The V gene end was trimmed by 4 bases and the J gene end by 6 bases; junction bases not matched to a gene: 7. The CDR3 has 16 amino acids. Germline-derived CDR1 and CDR2 are KGHDR and SFDVKD. The CDR3 protein is CATSDAGTSGLNEQFF. The CDR3 DNA reads as TGTGCCACCAGTGACGCCGGGACTAGCGGCCTCAATGAGCAGTTCTTC.

The chain is built from TRBV2 and TRBJ2-6; unclear D gene. The CDR3 covers 15 residues. Germline assignment: CDR1 SNHLY and CDR2 FYNNEI. The V and J ends lost 5 bases and 2 bases respectively, with 10 bases between them. The CDR3 region has the DNA TGTGCCAGCAGTATCCGCAGTCCTGGGGCCAACGTCCTGACTTTC. It is translated as CASSIRSPGANVLTF. Drawing the rest from reference TRBV2 and TRBJ2-6, the complete variable domain is EPEVTQTPSHQVTQMGQEVILRCVPISNHLYFYWYRQILGQKVEFLVSFYNNEISEKSEIFDDQFSVERPDGSNFTLKIRSTKLEDSAMYFCASSIRSPGANVLTFGAGSRLTVL.

The gene calls are TRBV5-1 and TRBJ2-3; 8 positions match TRBD1. Per germline, CDR1 SGHRS and CDR2 YFSETQ. J lost 0 bases, V lost 3 bases, and 3 bases had no gene match. The CDR3 has 15 residues. The CDR3 spells CASSYRDRSTDTQYF. Here the CDR3 DNA reads TGCGCCAGCAGCTACCGGGACAGGAGCACAGATACGCAGTATTTT.

V gene TRBV28 combines with J gene TRBJ1-6; 8 nucleotides match TRBD1. Germline CDR1 MDHEN, CDR2 SYDVKM. V shed 10 bases, J shed 7 bases, and the junction held 9 bases outside the gene matches. This CDR3 is 14 amino acids long. In DNA form, the CDR3 reads TGTGCCACCGACCCGACAGGGGAAAATTCACCCCTCCACTTT. Encoded protein: CATDPTGENSPLHF.

The chain has TRBV20-1 and TRBJ2-1; D gene uncertain. V lost 2 bases to trimming and J lost 6 bases, with 8 bases between them. The germline gives CDR1 DFQATT, CDR2 SNEGSKA (reference sequence). The CDR3 length is 12 residues. This chain's CDR3 is CSARRVGNEQFF. The CDR3 DNA reads as TGCAGTGCTAGACGGGTAGGCAATGAGCAGTTCTTC.

This clonotype has just a few counts. J is TRBJ2-1 and V is TRBV25-1; possible D gene TRBD2, 6 bases. The CDR3 covers 15 residues. V dropped 1 base and J dropped 0 bases, with 7 bases sitting between them. CDR1 MGHDK and CDR2 SYGVNS come from the germline V gene. The CDR3 bases are TGTGCCAGCAGTGAATTGGGGGGCTCCTACAATGAGCAGTTCTTC. It specifies CASSELGGSYNEQFF.

Only a few counts were recorded for this clonotype. This rearrangement joins TRBV7-2 to TRBJ2-4; no clear D. Germline V lookup: CDR1 SGHTA, CDR2 FQGNSA. Trimming cost V 3 bases and J 9 bases, with 12 bases left between them. This CDR3 has 13 amino acids. CDR3 sequence (DNA): TGTGCCAGCAGCTTCTATACCAGTGGCATTCAGTACTTC. Translated: CASSFYTSGIQYF.

This clonotype was observed a few times. This chain connects TRBV30 to TRBJ2-3, with TRBD2 matching over 9 bases. The CDR3 totals 16 residues. Germline CDR1 reads GTSNPN; CDR2 reads SVGIG (reference sequence). After removal of 2 bases from V and 0 bases from J, the junction contained 6 bases not matched to a gene. The CDR3 DNA sequence: TGTGCCTGGAGTTCGCTAGCGGGACTTAGCACAGATACGCAGTATTTT. Its protein product is CAWSSLAGLSTDTQYF.

This clonotype was picked up a small number of times. V and J are TRBV3-1 and TRBJ2-1; D tentatively reads TRBD1 or TRBD2 (5 bases each). Germline V gene data show CDR1 as LGHDT and CDR2 as YNNKEL (reference sequence). The CDR3 has 13 residues. V gave up 2 bases and J gave up 9 bases, with 11 bases separating them. DNA of the CDR3: TGTGCCAGCAGCCAAAAGCCGGGGCCTGAGCAGTTCTTC. Translating gives CASSQKPGPEQFF.

The chain combines TRBV24-1 with TRBJ1-5; no clear D gene. Deletions cut 9 bases from V and 0 bases from J, with 14 bases between. Germline V gives CDR1 KGHDR, CDR2 SFDVKD. The CDR3 totals 15 residues. The CDR3 nucleotides read TGTGCCACCGGGCGAGACTTTGATAGCAATCAGCCCCAGCATTTT. It is translated as CATGRDFDSNQPQHF.